A selection of T cell receptor beta chains follows, all from one sample in a study of blood T cell repertoires in COVID-19. Sequenced by immunoSEQ multiplex PCR; TCRdb stores in-frame clones only, minus some. The table shows 270,000 or so clones, with about 90% occurring only once. What was sequenced was peripheral blood. All receptors come from a woman in her 30s with COVID-19, enrolled during active disease. CDR3s include the opening cysteine and the closing phenylalanine or tryptophan. Rows may omit the clone size; those that give it use once, few, many or a size class.

v_gene: TRBV6-6
abundance: .
CDR3aa: CASSYGQGETQYF

v_gene: TRBV5-1
abundance: .
CDR3aa: CASSLGPRSVGASYEQYF

v_gene: TRBV4-1
abundance: .
CDR3aa: CASSSLAGGPNEQFF

v_gene: TRBV7-9
abundance: .
CDR3aa: CASSVVPQGPKNIQYF

v_gene: TRBV11-2
abundance: .
CDR3aa: CASGGDHSYEQYF

v_gene: TRBV5-4
abundance: once
CDR3aa: CASSFGGVAEAFF

v_gene: TRBV19
abundance: .
CDR3aa: CASSGTGASTDTQYF

v_gene: TRBV7-2
abundance: once
CDR3aa: CASSLVSREETQYF

v_gene: TRBV10-1
abundance: .
CDR3aa: CASSEGTSGTDTQYF

v_gene: TRBV19
abundance: .
CDR3aa: CASSYRGRPNTEAFF

v_gene: TRBV6-5
abundance: .
CDR3aa: CASSYGGGSIQETQYF

v_gene: TRBV28
abundance: .
CDR3aa: CASSLSGVTLYEQYF

v_gene: TRBV2
abundance: .
CDR3aa: CAITGTSGVSTDTQYF

v_gene: TRBV7-8
abundance: .
CDR3aa: CASSFSGTARAKNIQYF

v_gene: TRBV7-9
abundance: .
CDR3aa: CASSQTGVEETQYF

v_gene: TRBV4-2
abundance: .
CDR3aa: CASSSGTEGYSPLHF

v_gene: TRBV5-1
abundance: .
CDR3aa: CASSWGTSATDTQYF

v_gene: TRBV2
abundance: .
CDR3aa: CASLPGQGGTGELFF

v_gene: TRBV3-1/TRBV3-2
abundance: few
CDR3aa: CASSQRFRTASGNTIYF

v_gene: TRBV7-9
abundance: .
CDR3aa: CASRPFGNYEQYF

v_gene: TRBV5-6
abundance: .
CDR3aa: CASSPLGGSGANVLTF

v_gene: TRBV7-9
abundance: .
CDR3aa: CASSRLPGQGARGYGYTF

v_gene: TRBV2
abundance: .
CDR3aa: CASYAFGNTEAFF

v_gene: TRBV6-5
abundance: .
CDR3aa: CASSDRARTDTQYF

v_gene: TRBV19
abundance: few
CDR3aa: CASKIMGRDSLNQPQHF

v_gene: TRBV3-1/TRBV3-2
abundance: .
CDR3aa: CASSQNRQVEAFF

v_gene: TRBV11-2
abundance: .
CDR3aa: CASSLNKETQYF

v_gene: TRBV4-1
abundance: .
CDR3aa: CASSQEAGLPFFTQYF

v_gene: TRBV10-3
abundance: .
CDR3aa: CAIGPGRGQGVGEQYF

v_gene: TRBV10-3
abundance: .
CDR3aa: CAIRDKETQYF

v_gene: TRBV6-5
abundance: .
CDR3aa: CASNRDRSYEQYF

v_gene: TRBV6-6
abundance: .
CDR3aa: CASSYSISEPQHF

v_gene: TRBV5-1
abundance: .
CDR3aa: CASSAGGSYEQYF

v_gene: TRBV5-1
abundance: .
CDR3aa: CASSLGDRDGYTF

v_gene: TRBV24-1
abundance: .
CDR3aa: CATSGGGTGTFRQPQHF

v_gene: TRBV19
abundance: .
CDR3aa: CASSPRGWTEAFF

v_gene: TRBV21-1
abundance: .
CDR3aa: CASKVLGRSNQPQHF